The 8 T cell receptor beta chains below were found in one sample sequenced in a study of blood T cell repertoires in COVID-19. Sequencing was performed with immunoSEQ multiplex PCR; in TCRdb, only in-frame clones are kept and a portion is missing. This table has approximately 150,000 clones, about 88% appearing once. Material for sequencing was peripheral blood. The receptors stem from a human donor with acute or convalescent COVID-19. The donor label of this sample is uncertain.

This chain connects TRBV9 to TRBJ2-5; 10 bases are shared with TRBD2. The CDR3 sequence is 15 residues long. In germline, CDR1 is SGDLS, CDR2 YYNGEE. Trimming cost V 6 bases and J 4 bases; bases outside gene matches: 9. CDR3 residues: CASTPSGSLRETQYF. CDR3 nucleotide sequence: TGTGCCAGCACCCCTAGCGGGAGTTTACGAGAGACCCAGTACTTC.

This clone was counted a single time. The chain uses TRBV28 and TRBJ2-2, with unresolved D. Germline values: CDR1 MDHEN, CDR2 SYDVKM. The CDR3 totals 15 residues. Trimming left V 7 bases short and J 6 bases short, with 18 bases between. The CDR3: CASTPYIPRAGELFF. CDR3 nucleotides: TGTGCCAGCACCCCGTACATCCCCCGGGCCGGGGAGCTGTTTTTT. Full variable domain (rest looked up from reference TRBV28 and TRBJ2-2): DVKVTQSSRYLVKRTGEKVFLECVQDMDHENMFWYRQDPGLGLRLIYFSYDVKMKEKGDIPEGYSVSREKKERFSLILESASTNQTSMYLCASTPYIPRAGELFFGEGSRLTVL.

The CDR3 region is CASSPDRGEYNSPLHF. Here the CDR3 DNA reads TGTGCCAGCAGTCCGGACAGGGGGGAGTATAATTCACCCCTCCACTTT. V usage is TRBV6-2 or TRBV6-3 and J usage is TRBJ1-6; 10 positions agree with TRBD1. The CDR3 has 16 residues. The ends lost 5 bases at V and 4 bases at J; junction bases unmatched: 5. CDR1 MNHEY and CDR2 SVGEGT come from the germline V gene.

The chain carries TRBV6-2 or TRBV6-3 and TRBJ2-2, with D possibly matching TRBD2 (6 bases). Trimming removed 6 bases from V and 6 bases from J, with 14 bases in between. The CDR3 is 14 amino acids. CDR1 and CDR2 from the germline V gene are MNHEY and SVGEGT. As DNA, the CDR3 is TGTGCCAGCAGCCCGGACGGAGGGTCCGGGGAGCTGTTTTTT. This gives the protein CASSPDGGSGELFF.

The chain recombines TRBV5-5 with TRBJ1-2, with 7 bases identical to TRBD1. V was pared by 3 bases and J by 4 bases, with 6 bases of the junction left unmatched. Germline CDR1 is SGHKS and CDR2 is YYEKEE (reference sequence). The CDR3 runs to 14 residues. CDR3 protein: CASSSGTDSYGYTF. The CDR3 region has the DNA TGTGCCAGCAGCTCCGGGACAGACTCCTATGGCTACACCTTC.

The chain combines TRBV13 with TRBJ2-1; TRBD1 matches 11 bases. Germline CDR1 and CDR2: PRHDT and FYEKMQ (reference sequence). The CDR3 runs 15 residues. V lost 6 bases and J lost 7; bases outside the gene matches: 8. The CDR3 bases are TGTGCCAGCAGATCAATGGGACAGGGGGTTAATGAGCAGTTCTTC. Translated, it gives CASRSMGQGVNEQFF.

CDR3 DNA: TGTGCCAGCAGCGTAAGTGTTGGGACTAGCGGGGCGAATGAGCAGTTCTTC. Translation gives CASSVSVGTSGANEQFF. This sequence joins TRBV9 and TRBJ2-1; 13 positions match TRBD2. V trimming: 1 base; J trimming: 7 bases; junction bases outside the gene matches: 8. Looked up from germline, CDR1 is SGDLS and CDR2 is YYNGEE. The CDR3 spans 17 residues.

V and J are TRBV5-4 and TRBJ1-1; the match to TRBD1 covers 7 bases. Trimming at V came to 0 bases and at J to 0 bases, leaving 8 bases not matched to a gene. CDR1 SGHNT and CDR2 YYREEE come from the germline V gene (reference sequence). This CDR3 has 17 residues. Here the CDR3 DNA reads TGTGCCAGCAGCTTGGCGAGGACAGGCTGGGTGAACACTGAAGCTTTCTTT. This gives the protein CASSLARTGWVNTEAFF.